Listed here is a single TCR beta chain. The data are from a study of cytomegalovirus exposure and HLA in healthy donors. The PCR was carried out with 60 Vbeta primers and 13 Jbeta primers. The data were produced by immunoSEQ multiplex PCR, yet TCRdb's version contains in-frame clones alone and is incomplete. Among under 300,000 clones, around 90% were seen once, and the ten largest hold 1.7%. Germline V gene data show CDR1 as SGHRS and CDR2 as YFSETQ. CDR3 length: 19 residues. The V gene end was trimmed by 5 bases and the J gene end by 3 bases; junction bases not matched to a gene: 18. This receptor was identified in a girl aged 2-9 years in good health and CMV-seronegative. Input material: PBMCs. V gene TRBV5-1 combines with J gene TRBJ2-7; TRBD2 matches at 12 bases. The CDR3 bases are TGCGCCAGCAGACCGATACTAGCGGGAGGACTCCATTCAAGCTACGAGCAGTACTTC. Translation: CASRPILAGGLHSSYEQYF.